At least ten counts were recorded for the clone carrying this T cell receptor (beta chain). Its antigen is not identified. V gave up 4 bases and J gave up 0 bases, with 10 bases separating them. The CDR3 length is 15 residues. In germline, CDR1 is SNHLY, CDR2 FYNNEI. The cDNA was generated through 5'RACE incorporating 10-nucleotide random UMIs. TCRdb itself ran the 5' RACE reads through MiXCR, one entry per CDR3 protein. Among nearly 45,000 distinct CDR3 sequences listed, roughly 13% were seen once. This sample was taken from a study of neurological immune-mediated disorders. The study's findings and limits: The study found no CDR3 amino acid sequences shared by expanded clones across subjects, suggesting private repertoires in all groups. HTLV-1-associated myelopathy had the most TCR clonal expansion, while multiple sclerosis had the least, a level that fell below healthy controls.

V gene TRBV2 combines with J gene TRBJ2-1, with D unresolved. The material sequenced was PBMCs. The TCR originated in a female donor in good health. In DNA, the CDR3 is TGTGCCAGCAGTGGTGAGAGGAGCTCCTACAATGAGCAGTTCTTC. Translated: CASSGERSSYNEQFF.